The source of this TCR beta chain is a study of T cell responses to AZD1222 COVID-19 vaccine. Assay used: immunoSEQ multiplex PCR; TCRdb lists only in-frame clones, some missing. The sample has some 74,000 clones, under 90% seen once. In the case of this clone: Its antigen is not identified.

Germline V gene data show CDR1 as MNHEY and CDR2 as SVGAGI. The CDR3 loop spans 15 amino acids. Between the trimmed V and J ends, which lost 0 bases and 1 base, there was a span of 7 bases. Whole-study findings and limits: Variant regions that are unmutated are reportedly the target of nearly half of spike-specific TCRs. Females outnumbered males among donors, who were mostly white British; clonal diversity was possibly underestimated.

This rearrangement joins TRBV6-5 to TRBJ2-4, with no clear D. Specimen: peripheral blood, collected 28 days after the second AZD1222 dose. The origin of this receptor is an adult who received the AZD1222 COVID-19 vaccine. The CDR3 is CASSYSAGAKNIQYF. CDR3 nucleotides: TGTGCCAGCAGTTACTCTGCTGGGGCCAAAAACATTCAGTACTTC.